This TCR beta chain was observed in a study of blood T cell repertoires in COVID-19. For the study at large: The samples span acute and convalescent COVID-19 from the United States, Italy and Spain.

The CDR3 is made up of 15 amino acids. Germline V gives CDR1 SGHTA, CDR2 FQGNSA. V was clipped by 7 bases and J by 1 base; unmatched bases: 7. Profiled with immunoSEQ multiplex PCR; TCRdb holds only in-frame clones, not every one. The sample contains 380,000 or so clones, around 89% of which appear only once. Sample: peripheral blood. The sequence derives from a man between 35 and 55 years old with acute or convalescent COVID-19. The genes are TRBV7-2 and TRBJ1-2; 9 positions agree with TRBD1. The CDR3 DNA reads TGTGCCAGCATGATACAGGGGGCAGTTAACTATGGCTACACCTTC. Protein product: CASMIQGAVNYGYTF.